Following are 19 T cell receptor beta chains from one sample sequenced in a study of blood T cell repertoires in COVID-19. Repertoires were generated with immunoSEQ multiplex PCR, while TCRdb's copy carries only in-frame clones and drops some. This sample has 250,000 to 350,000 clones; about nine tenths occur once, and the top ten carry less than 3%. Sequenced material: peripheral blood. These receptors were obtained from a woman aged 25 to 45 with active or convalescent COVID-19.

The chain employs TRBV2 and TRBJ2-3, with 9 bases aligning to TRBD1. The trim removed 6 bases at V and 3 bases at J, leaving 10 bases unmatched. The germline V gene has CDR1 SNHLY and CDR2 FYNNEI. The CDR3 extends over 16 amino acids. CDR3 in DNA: TGTGCCAGCAGGGGGCCCGGGGGACAGGGTACAGATACGCAGTATTTT. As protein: CASRGPGGQGTDTQYF.

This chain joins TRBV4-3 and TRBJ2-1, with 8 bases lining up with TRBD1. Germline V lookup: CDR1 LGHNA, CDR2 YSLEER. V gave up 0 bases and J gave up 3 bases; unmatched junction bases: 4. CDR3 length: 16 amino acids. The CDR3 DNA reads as TGCGCCAGCAGCCAAGATAGGACAGGGTTCTACAATGAGCAGTTCTTC. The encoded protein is CASSQDRTGFYNEQFF.

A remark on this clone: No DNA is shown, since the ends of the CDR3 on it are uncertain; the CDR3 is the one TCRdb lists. CDR3 amino acids: CASSVGPGTGEEFF. The chain joins TRBV9 to TRBJ2-1; the table assigns TRBD1, which was not confirmed against the DNA. Germline values: CDR1 SGDLS, CDR2 YYNGEE. The CDR3 has 14 residues if both end residues are counted.

The CDR3 DNA sequence: TGTGCCACCAGAGGACAGATCAGCACAGATACGCAGTATTTT. This gives the protein CATRGQISTDTQYF. The chain links TRBV15 to TRBJ2-3; TRBD1 might be the D (6 bases). V lost 6 bases and J 0 bases, leaving 10 bases between the germline ends. Germline CDR1 LNHNV, CDR2 YYDKDF (reference sequence). The CDR3 sequence is 14 residues long. The variable domain in full, completed from reference TRBV15 and TRBJ2-3, reads DAMVIQNPRYQVTQFGKPVTLSCSQTLNHNVMYWYQQKSSQAPKLLFHYYDKDFNNEADTPDNFQSRRPNTSFCFLDIRSPGLGDTAMYLCATRGQISTDTQYFGPGTRLTVL.

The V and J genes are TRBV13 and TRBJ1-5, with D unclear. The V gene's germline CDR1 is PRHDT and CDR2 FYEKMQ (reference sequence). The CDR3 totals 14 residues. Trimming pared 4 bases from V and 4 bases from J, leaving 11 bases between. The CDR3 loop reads CASSSPSVNQPQHF. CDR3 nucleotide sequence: TGTGCCAGCAGCTCGCCGTCAGTTAATCAGCCCCAGCATTTT.

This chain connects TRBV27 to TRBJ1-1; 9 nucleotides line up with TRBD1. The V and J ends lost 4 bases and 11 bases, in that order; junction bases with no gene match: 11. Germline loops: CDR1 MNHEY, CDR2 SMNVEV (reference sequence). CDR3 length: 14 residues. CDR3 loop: CASSSGQGSKGAFF. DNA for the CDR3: TGTGCCAGCAGTTCTGGACAGGGGAGTAAGGGGGCTTTCTTT.

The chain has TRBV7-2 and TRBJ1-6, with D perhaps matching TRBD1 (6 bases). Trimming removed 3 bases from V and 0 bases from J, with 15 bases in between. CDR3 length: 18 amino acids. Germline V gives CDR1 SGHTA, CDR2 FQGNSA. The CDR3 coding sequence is TGTGCCAGCAGCTTTGGGGGCAGGGCAAGCTCCTATAATTCACCCCTCCACTTT. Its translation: CASSFGGRASSYNSPLHF.

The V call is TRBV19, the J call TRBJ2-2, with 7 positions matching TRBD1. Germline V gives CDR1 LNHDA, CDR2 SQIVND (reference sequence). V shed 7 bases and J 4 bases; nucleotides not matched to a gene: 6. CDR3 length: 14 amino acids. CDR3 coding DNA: TGTGCCAGTACCTTGACAGGGCCCACCGGGGAGCTGTTTTTT. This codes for CASTLTGPTGELFF.

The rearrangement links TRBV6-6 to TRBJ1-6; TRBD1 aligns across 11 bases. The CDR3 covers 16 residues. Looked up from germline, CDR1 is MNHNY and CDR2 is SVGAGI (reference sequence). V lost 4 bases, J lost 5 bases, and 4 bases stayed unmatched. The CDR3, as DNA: TGTGCCAGCAGTTCACTGGGACAGGGGGATAATTCACCCCTCCACTTT. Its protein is CASSSLGQGDNSPLHF.

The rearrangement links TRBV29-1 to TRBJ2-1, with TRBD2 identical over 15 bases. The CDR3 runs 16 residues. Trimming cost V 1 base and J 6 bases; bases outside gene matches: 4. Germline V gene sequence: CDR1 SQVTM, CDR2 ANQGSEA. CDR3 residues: CSVEASGLAGGNEQFF. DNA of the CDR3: TGCAGCGTTGAAGCTTCGGGACTAGCGGGGGGCAATGAGCAGTTCTTC.

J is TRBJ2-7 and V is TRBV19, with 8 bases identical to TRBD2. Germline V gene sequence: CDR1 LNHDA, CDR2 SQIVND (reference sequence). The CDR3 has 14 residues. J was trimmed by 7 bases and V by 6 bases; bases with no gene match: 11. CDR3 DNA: TGTGCCAGTAGCGACGTCGGGGGGGCCAGAGAGCAGTACTTC. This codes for CASSDVGGAREQYF.

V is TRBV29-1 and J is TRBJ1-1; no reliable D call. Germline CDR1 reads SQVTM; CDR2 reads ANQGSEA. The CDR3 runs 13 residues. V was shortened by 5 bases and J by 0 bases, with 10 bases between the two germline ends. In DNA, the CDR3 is TGCAGCGTTCTGGGCAGGATGAACACTGAAGCTTTCTTT. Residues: CSVLGRMNTEAFF.

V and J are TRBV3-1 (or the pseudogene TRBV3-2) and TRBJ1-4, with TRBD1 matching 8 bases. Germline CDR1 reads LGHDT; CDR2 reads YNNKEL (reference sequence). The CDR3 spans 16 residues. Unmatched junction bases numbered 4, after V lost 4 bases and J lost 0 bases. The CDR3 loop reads CASSLWTGSTNEKLFF. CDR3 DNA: TGTGCCAGCAGCCTCTGGACAGGGTCAACTAATGAAAAACTGTTTTTT.

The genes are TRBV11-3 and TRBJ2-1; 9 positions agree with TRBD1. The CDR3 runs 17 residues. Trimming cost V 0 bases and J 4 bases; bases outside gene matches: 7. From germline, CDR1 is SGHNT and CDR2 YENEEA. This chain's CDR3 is CASSLDMGQGLYNEQFF. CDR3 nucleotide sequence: TGTGCCAGCAGCTTAGATATGGGACAGGGATTATACAATGAGCAGTTCTTC.

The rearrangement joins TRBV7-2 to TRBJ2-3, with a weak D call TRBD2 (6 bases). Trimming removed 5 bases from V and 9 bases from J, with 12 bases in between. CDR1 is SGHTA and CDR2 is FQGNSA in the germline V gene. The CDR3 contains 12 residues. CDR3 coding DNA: TGTGCCAGCAGCCTGGACTACCAAACGCAGTATTTT. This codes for CASSLDYQTQYF.

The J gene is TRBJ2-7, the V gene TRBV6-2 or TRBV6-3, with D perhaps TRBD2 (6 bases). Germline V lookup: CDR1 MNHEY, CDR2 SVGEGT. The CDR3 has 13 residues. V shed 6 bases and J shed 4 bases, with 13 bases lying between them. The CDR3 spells CASSAPGGYEQYF. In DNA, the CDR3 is TGTGCCAGCAGCGCGCCCGGGGGATACGAGCAGTACTTC.

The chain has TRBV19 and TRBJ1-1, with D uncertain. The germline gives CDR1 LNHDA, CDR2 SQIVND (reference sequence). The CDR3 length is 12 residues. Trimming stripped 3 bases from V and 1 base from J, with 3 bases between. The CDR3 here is CASSMRNTEAFF. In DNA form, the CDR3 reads TGTGCCAGTAGTATGAGGAACACTGAAGCTTTCTTT.

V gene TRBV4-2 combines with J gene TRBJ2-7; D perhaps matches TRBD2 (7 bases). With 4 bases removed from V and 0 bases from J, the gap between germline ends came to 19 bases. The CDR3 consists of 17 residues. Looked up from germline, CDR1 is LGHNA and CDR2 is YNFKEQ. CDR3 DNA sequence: TGTGCCAGCAGCCTCGATCACTGGGGGGGCAACTCCTACGAGCAGTACTTC. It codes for CASSLDHWGGNSYEQYF.

The CDR3: CAWGEDWRSQETQYF. In DNA, the CDR3 is TGTGCCTGGGGTGAAGACTGGAGAAGTCAAGAGACCCAGTACTTC. The chain links TRBV30 to TRBJ2-5, with D uncertain. Germline values: CDR1 GTSNPN, CDR2 SVGIG (reference sequence). Deletions cut 5 bases from V and 2 bases from J, with 18 bases between. CDR3 size: 15 residues.